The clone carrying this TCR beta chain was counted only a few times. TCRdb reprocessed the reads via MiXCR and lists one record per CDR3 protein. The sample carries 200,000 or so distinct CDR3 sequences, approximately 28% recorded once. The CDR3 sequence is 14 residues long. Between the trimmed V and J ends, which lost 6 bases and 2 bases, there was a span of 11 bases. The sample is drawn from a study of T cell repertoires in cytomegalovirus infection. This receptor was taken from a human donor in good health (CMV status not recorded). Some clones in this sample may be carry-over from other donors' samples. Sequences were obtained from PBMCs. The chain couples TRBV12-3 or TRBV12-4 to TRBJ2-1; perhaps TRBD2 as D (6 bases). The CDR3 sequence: CASRGLSTYNEQFF. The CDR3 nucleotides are TGTGCCAGCAGGGGACTTTCCACCTACAATGAGCAGTTCTTC.